This T cell receptor (beta chain) was captured by sequencing in a study of T cells in Graves' hyperthyroidism and ophthalmopathy. Across the whole study: Sampling of peripheral blood happened at initial diagnosis, prior to any treatment.

The TCR beta CDR3 regions underwent amplification using RNA transcripts as the source. Initially, a first-round RT-PCR of the TCR CDR3 employed the HTBI primer set. TCRdb called the multiplex PCR reads again in MiXCR, with one record for every CDR3 protein. The sample carries about 560,000 distinct CDR3 sequences, roughly 17% recorded once. Patients aged 18 to 65 with hyperthyroidism were newly diagnosed, with duration under 2 months. This clonotype showed up many times. Its target is not known. Study-wide findings and caveats: The blood repertoire included most of the expanded thyroid clonotypes above 0.001.

The CDR3 is 14 residues long. CDR1 and CDR2 (germline): MDHEN, SYDVKM. The V gene end was trimmed by 6 bases and the J gene end by 6 bases; junction bases not matched to a gene: 6. This TCR derives from a woman in her late teens or twenties with Graves' hyperthyroidism. V usage is TRBV28 and J usage is TRBJ2-1, with 9 bases that match TRBD2. The sequencing sample was made of blood. The CDR3 DNA is TGTGCCAGCAGAGTAGCGGGAGAGGTCAATGAGCAGTTCTTC. This encodes CASRVAGEVNEQFF. The full variable domain, with the rest looked up from reference TRBV28 and TRBJ2-1, is DVKVTQSSRYLVKRTGEKVFLECVQDMDHENMFWYRQDPGLGLRLIYFSYDVKMKEKGDIPEGYSVSREKKERFSLILESASTNQTSMYLCASRVAGEVNEQFFGPGTRLTVL.